This passage covers 5 T cell receptor beta chains from one sample sequenced in a study of early T cells in non-severe SARS-CoV-2 infection. TCRdb passed the 5' RACE reads through MiXCR, listing each CDR3 protein once. The sample lists 55,000 to 80,000 distinct CDR3 sequences; roughly 12% were seen once. The material sequenced was whole blood. The receptors were gathered from an adult who was a healthcare worker with PCR-confirmed SARS-CoV-2 infection or an uninfected control (not recorded which).

This chain links TRBV7-9 with TRBJ2-3; no clear D gene. The germline V gene has CDR1 SEHNR and CDR2 FQNEAQ (reference sequence). The ends were cut back, 6 bases at V and 0 bases at J, with 7 bases in the middle. The CDR3 is 13 amino acids. CDR3 in DNA: TGTGCCAGCAGTATTCCTAGCACAGATACGCAGTATTTT. As protein: CASSIPSTDTQYF.

This clonotype was seen only a few times. The chain uses TRBV28 and TRBJ1-1; 7 bases agree with TRBD1. The CDR3 loop spans 18 amino acids. Germline CDR1 and CDR2: MDHEN and SYDVKM. V shed 1 base, J shed 0 bases, and the junction held 11 bases outside the gene matches. The CDR3 protein is CASSLFRGGGYMNTEAFF. DNA of the CDR3: TGTGCCAGCAGTTTATTCAGAGGGGGCGGTTATATGAACACTGAAGCTTTCTTT.

This clonotype was observed at least ten times. The chain recombines TRBV6-1 with TRBJ2-1; no firm D call. Germline loops: CDR1 MNHNS, CDR2 SASEGT. Trimming shortened V by 8 bases and J by 2 bases, and 13 bases separated the two germline ends. There are 14 residues in the CDR3. The CDR3 spells CASLELDPYNEQFF. DNA for the CDR3: TGTGCCAGCCTGGAACTGGACCCCTACAATGAGCAGTTCTTC.

This clonotype was detected many times. The chain employs TRBV2 and TRBJ1-4; D is undetermined. Germline CDR1 reads SNHLY; CDR2 reads FYNNEI. Deletions cut 4 bases from V and 3 bases from J, with 3 bases between. The CDR3 loop spans 12 amino acids. The DNA for the CDR3 is TGTGCCAGCAGTGGTCCTAATGAAAAACTGTTTTTT. Amino acids: CASSGPNEKLFF. Based on the CDR3 plus reference TRBV2 and TRBJ1-4, the full variable domain is EPEVTQTPSHQVTQMGQEVILRCVPISNHLYFYWYRQILGQKVEFLVSFYNNEISEKSEIFDDQFSVERPDGSNFTLKIRSTKLEDSAMYFCASSGPNEKLFFGSGTQLSVL.

The V gene is TRBV27, the J gene TRBJ1-1, with D unresolved. V was pared by 2 bases and J by 7 bases, with 8 bases between. Germline values: CDR1 MNHEY, CDR2 SMNVEV (reference sequence). The length of the CDR3 is 12 residues. This chain's CDR3 is CASSLGSGEAFF. The CDR3 coding sequence is TGTGCCAGCAGTTTAGGGTCCGGTGAAGCTTTCTTT.